The 15 T cell receptor beta chains below all came from one sample that was sequenced in a study of OX40 agonist ivuxolimab in advanced cancers. Profiled with immunoSEQ multiplex PCR; TCRdb holds only in-frame clones, not every one. The sample records about 82,000 clones, more than 80% being singletons. The sample in question was CD4+ or CD8+ T cells sorted from blood, obtained in a trial of the OX40 agonist ivuxolimab. The receptor source for this set is an adult with an advanced solid tumor such as melanoma, head and neck, liver or kidney cancer.

The gene calls are TRBV19 and TRBJ2-7; 9 nucleotides agree with TRBD2. The CDR3 loop spans 16 amino acids. Trimming removed 1 base from V and 2 bases from J; junction bases left unmatched: 6. The germline CDR1 and CDR2 sequences are LNHDA and SQIVND (reference sequence). The CDR3 DNA reads as TGTGCCAGTAGTATAGTACAGCGGGGGGCGACCTACGAGCAGTACTTC. Residues: CASSIVQRGATYEQYF.

The V and J genes are TRBV9 and TRBJ1-4; perhaps TRBD1 as D (6 bases). In germline, CDR1 is SGDLS, CDR2 YYNGEE. Trimming cost V 3 bases and J 7 bases, with 13 bases left between them. This CDR3 spans 14 amino acids. The CDR3 DNA reads TGTGCCAGCAGCGCCTCACAGGGTGGTGAAAAACTGTTTTTT. This sequence encodes CASSASQGGEKLFF.

V is TRBV7-2 and J is TRBJ2-2; 7 bases agree with TRBD1. The CDR3 has 15 residues. Germline V CDR1 and CDR2: SGHTA, FQGNSA. J lost 0 bases, V lost 8 bases, and 6 bases had no gene match. DNA of the CDR3: TGTGCCAGCCCCCGGACAGGAACGAACACCGGGGAGCTGTTTTTT. Protein sequence: CASPRTGTNTGELFF.

This chain links TRBV5-3 with TRBJ2-7; 7 nucleotides agree with TRBD1. TRBV5-3 is an ORF for which the function is uncertain. V shed 1 base and J 2 bases; nucleotides not matched to a gene: 9. The length of the CDR3 is 16 residues. The CDR3: CARSLRRDSRTYEQYF. The DNA for the CDR3 is TGTGCCAGAAGCTTGAGACGGGACAGTAGAACCTACGAGCAGTACTTC.

The rearrangement links TRBV5-1 to TRBJ2-5; 13 nucleotides line up with TRBD2. CDR3 length equals 15 residues. The germline V gene has CDR1 SGHRS and CDR2 YFSETQ. The trim removed 3 bases at V and 2 bases at J, leaving 1 base unmatched. This CDR3 reads CASSSLAGGQETQYF. The CDR3, as DNA: TGCGCCAGCAGCTCACTAGCGGGGGGGCAAGAGACCCAGTACTTC.

The chain recombines TRBV12-5 with TRBJ1-6; a weak D match, TRBD1 (6 bases). Germline-derived CDR1 and CDR2 are LGHNT and FRNRAP. Trimming cost V 1 base and J 7 bases, with 20 bases left between them. This CDR3 has 18 residues. The CDR3 sequence is CASGLAESNRVRNSPLHF. CDR3 nucleotides: TGTGCTAGTGGTTTGGCCGAATCAAACAGGGTGCGGAATTCACCCCTCCACTTT.

The chain uses TRBV28 and TRBJ2-3; a weak D match, TRBD2 (5 bases). V lost 5 bases to trimming and J lost 2 bases, with 14 bases between them. Looked up from germline, CDR1 is MDHEN and CDR2 is SYDVKM. This CDR3 has 15 residues. The CDR3 is CASSPGNLDTDTQYF. The DNA of the CDR3 is TGTGCCAGCAGTCCGGGAAACCTCGACACAGATACGCAGTATTTT.

The genes are TRBV28 and TRBJ2-7; 10 positions match TRBD1. With V trimmed by 4 bases and J by 4 bases, 7 bases remained unmatched. The CDR3 sequence is 15 residues long. Germline-derived CDR1 and CDR2 are MDHEN and SYDVKM. CDR3 protein: CASSSPGTGVYEQYF. The CDR3 bases are TGTGCCAGCAGTTCCCCCGGGACAGGGGTTTACGAGCAGTACTTC.

The gene calls are TRBV28 and TRBJ1-5; D might be TRBD1 (5 bases). The germline gives CDR1 MDHEN, CDR2 SYDVKM. The CDR3 is made up of 17 amino acids. V dropped 5 bases and J dropped 0 bases, with 17 bases sitting between them. CDR3 sequence reads: CASSTSQGGYSNQPQHF. The CDR3 DNA sequence: TGTGCCAGCAGTACCTCCCAGGGCGGGTATAGCAATCAGCCCCAGCATTTT. Looking up the rest from reference TRBV28 and TRBJ1-5 gives the full variable domain: DVKVTQSSRYLVKRTGEKVFLECVQDMDHENMFWYRQDPGLGLRLIYFSYDVKMKEKGDIPEGYSVSREKKERFSLILESASTNQTSMYLCASSTSQGGYSNQPQHFGDGTRLSIL.

The chain carries TRBV7-9 and TRBJ2-5; possibly TRBD1 or TRBD2 for D (5 bases each). Germline CDR1 is SEHNR and CDR2 is FQNEAQ (reference sequence). This CDR3 is 11 amino acids long. The ends were cut back, 3 bases at V and 6 bases at J, with 5 bases in the middle. CDR3 nucleotide sequence: TGTGCCAGCAGCTTGGGACAGACCCAGTACTTC. It translates to CASSLGQTQYF.

The chain couples TRBV10-3 to TRBJ2-1; TRBD1 agrees at 7 bases. This CDR3 is 14 amino acids long. The V and J ends lost 8 bases and 4 bases, in that order; junction bases with no gene match: 8. In germline, CDR1 is ENHRY, CDR2 SYGVKD. The CDR3 sequence: CAIGLGTEYNEQFF. CDR3 coding DNA: TGTGCCATCGGACTCGGGACAGAATACAATGAGCAGTTCTTC.

V is TRBV7-4 and J is TRBJ1-4; the D gene is possibly TRBD1 (5 bases). V lost 1 base, J lost 2 bases, and 20 bases lay in between. Germline CDR1 and CDR2: SGHVT and SQSDAQ. CDR3 length: 19 amino acids. CDR3 sequence reads: CASSLGASLWGETNEKLFF. The CDR3 coding sequence is TGTGCCAGCAGCTTAGGGGCATCGTTATGGGGGGAGACTAATGAAAAACTGTTTTTT.

The gene calls are TRBV18 and TRBJ1-6, with TRBD1 identical over 10 bases. Germline CDR1 reads KGHSH; CDR2 reads LQKENI. CDR3 length: 14 amino acids. V dropped 4 bases and J dropped 7; count of bases not matched to a gene: 1. CDR3 region: CASSQTGGNSPLHF. The CDR3 DNA sequence: TGTGCCAGCTCACAGACAGGGGGCAATTCACCCCTCCACTTT.

The gene calls are TRBV14 and TRBJ2-2; the D is unclear. There are 16 residues in the CDR3. Between the trimmed V and J ends, which lost 1 base and 0 bases, there was a span of 9 bases. Germline V gene sequence: CDR1 SGHDN, CDR2 FVKESK. CDR3 region: CASSQGGTPNTGELFF. CDR3 in DNA: TGTGCCAGCAGCCAAGGTGGTACACCGAACACCGGGGAGCTGTTTTTT.

V usage is TRBV7-3 and J usage is TRBJ2-3; D is undetermined. CDR1 and CDR2 (germline): SGHTA, FQGTGA. This CDR3 has 13 residues. V lost 2 bases and J lost 0, with 3 bases in between. CDR3 coding DNA: TGTGCCAGCAGCTTAGTGAGCACAGATACGCAGTATTTT. It specifies CASSLVSTDTQYF.